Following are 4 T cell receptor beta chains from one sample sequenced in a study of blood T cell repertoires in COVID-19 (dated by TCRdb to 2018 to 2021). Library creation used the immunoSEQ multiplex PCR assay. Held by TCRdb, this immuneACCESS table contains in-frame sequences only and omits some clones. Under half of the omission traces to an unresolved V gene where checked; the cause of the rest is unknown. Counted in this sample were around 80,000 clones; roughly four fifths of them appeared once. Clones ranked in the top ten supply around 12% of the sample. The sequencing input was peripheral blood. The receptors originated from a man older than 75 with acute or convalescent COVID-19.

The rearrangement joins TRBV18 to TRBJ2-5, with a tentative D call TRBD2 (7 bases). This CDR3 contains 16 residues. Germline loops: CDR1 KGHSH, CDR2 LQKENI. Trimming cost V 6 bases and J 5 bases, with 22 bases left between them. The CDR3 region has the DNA TGTGCCAGCTCCCTCGACTTCGGCGGGGGCGGGGAGACCCAGTACTTC. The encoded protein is CASSLDFGGGGETQYF.

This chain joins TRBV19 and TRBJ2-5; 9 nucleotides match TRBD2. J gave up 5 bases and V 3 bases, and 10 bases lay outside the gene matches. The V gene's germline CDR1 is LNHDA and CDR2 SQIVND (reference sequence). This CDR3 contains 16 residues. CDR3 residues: CASSITAGGQGETQYF. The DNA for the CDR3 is TGTGCCAGTAGTATCACAGCGGGGGGCCAGGGGGAGACCCAGTACTTC.

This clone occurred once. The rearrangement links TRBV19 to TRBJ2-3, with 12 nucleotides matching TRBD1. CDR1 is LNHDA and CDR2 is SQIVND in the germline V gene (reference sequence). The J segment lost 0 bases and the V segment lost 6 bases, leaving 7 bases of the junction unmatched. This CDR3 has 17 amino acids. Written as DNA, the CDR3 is TGTGCCAGTAGCCCGCGGGACAGGGGGCTTAGCACAGATACGCAGTATTTT. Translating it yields CASSPRDRGLSTDTQYF.

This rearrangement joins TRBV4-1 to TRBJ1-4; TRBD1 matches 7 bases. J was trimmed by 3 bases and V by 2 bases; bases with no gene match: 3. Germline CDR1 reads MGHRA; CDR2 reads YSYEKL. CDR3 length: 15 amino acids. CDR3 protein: CASSQPTGSNEKLFF. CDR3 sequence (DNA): TGCGCCAGCAGCCAACCGACAGGGTCTAATGAAAAACTGTTTTTT.